Only a few counts were recorded for the clone carrying this T cell receptor beta chain. The data are from a study of T-cell memory formation after mild COVID-19. Trimming removed 2 bases at V and 1 base at J, with 16 bases between. Germline CDR1 and CDR2: SGHTA and FQGTGA. The CDR3 covers 17 residues. One entry per CDR3 protein, called by TCRdb with MiXCR from the 5' RACE reads. The data hold around 250,000 distinct CDR3 sequences, with 8% to 9.5% observed a single time. Sample: PBMCs or a T cell subset sorted from them (not recorded which). This TCR was recovered from a man aged 18 to 29 who had mild COVID-19 (a few samples of this study predate the infection). Cell type and time point are not known. The chain uses TRBV7-3 and TRBJ2-3; the D gene is possibly TRBD2 (5 bases). The CDR3 sequence is CASSLEGNRARTDTQYF. The CDR3 nucleotides read TGTGCCAGCAGCTTAGAGGGCAACCGGGCTCGCACAGATACGCAGTATTTT.